These 14 T cell receptor beta chains were sequenced from one sample in a study of blood T cell repertoires in COVID-19. The repertoire was sequenced with immunoSEQ multiplex PCR; TCRdb's copy has only in-frame clones and lacks some. The sample consists of more than 100,000 clones, approximately 79% of them appearing once. Sequencing used PBMCs or T cells enriched from blood (not recorded which). The receptor source for this set is a man in his forties with acute COVID-19.

The gene calls are TRBV29-1 and TRBJ1-1; 8 nucleotides align to TRBD1. There are 13 residues in the CDR3. V gave up 0 bases and J gave up 4 bases; unmatched junction bases: 1. CDR1 and CDR2 (germline): SQVTM, ANQGSEA. This CDR3 reads CSVEDGQGTEAFF. Written as DNA, the CDR3 is TGCAGCGTTGAAGACGGACAGGGCACTGAAGCTTTCTTT.

The V and J genes are TRBV10-3 and TRBJ2-3, with TRBD2 identical over 14 bases. V lost 7 bases and J lost 4; bases outside the gene matches: 13. The CDR3 has 18 residues. Looked up from germline, CDR1 is ENHRY and CDR2 is SYGVKD. The CDR3 loop is CAINPGGLAGGWADTQYF. The CDR3 DNA sequence: TGTGCCATCAACCCAGGAGGACTAGCGGGAGGATGGGCAGATACGCAGTATTTT.

The chain couples TRBV15 to TRBJ1-6; TRBD1 might be the D (6 bases). With 5 bases removed from V and 0 bases from J, the gap between germline ends came to 14 bases. The CDR3 loop spans 17 amino acids. Germline V CDR1 and CDR2: LNHNV, YYDKDF (reference sequence). The DNA of the CDR3 is TGTGCCACCAGCGGGCAGGGGACGAGCTCCTATAATTCACCCCTCCACTTT. Translation: CATSGQGTSSYNSPLHF.

The chain is built from TRBV28 and TRBJ1-5; D not resolved. Germline V gene data show CDR1 as MDHEN and CDR2 as SYDVKM. V was shortened by 10 bases and J by 4 bases, with 14 bases between the two germline ends. This CDR3 has 13 residues. The CDR3 here is CATLGRMNQPQHF. The CDR3 DNA reads as TGTGCCACCCTGGGGAGGATGAATCAGCCCCAGCATTTT.

The chain is built from TRBV18 and TRBJ2-7, with 8 positions matching TRBD1. Trimming removed 2 bases from V and 4 bases from J; junction bases left unmatched: 7. CDR3 length: 15 amino acids. The germline V gene encodes CDR1 KGHSH and CDR2 LQKENI. The CDR3 nucleotides read TGTGCCAGCTCACCAAATGGGCAGGGGGCATACGAGCAGTACTTC. It translates to CASSPNGQGAYEQYF.

The J gene is TRBJ2-7, the V gene TRBV28; possibly TRBD2 for D (6 bases). The length of the CDR3 is 12 residues. CDR1 MDHEN and CDR2 SYDVKM come from the germline V gene. Trimming shortened V by 10 bases and J by 3 bases, and 13 bases separated the two germline ends. As DNA, the CDR3 is TGTGCCACCGCGGGAAGGGTCTACGAGCAGTACTTC. Amino acid sequence: CATAGRVYEQYF.

The genes are TRBV6-2 or TRBV6-3 and TRBJ2-2; 8 bases fit TRBD2. The CDR3 totals 14 residues. From germline, CDR1 is MNHEY and CDR2 SVGEGT. With V trimmed by 7 bases and J by 5 bases, 6 bases remained unmatched. The CDR3 protein is CASNPGGDTGELFF. The DNA for the CDR3 is TGTGCCAGCAACCCGGGAGGGGATACCGGGGAGCTGTTTTTT.

The gene calls are TRBV19 and TRBJ1-3; 7 positions match TRBD1. Germline V CDR1 and CDR2: LNHDA, SQIVND (reference sequence). This CDR3 is 14 amino acids long. Losses at the gene ends were 5 bases for V and 0 bases for J; bases not matched to a gene: 1. The CDR3 region is CASSGQASGNTIYF. DNA for the CDR3: TGTGCCAGTAGTGGACAGGCCTCTGGAAACACCATATATTTT.

J is TRBJ1-1 and V is TRBV18, with TRBD1 as a possible D gene (6 bases). The CDR3 length is 14 residues. Per germline, CDR1 KGHSH and CDR2 LQKENI. Deletions cut 3 bases from V and 1 base from J, with 9 bases between. CDR3 in DNA: TGTGCCAGCTCACCCGGACAGTCGAACACTGAAGCTTTCTTT. As protein: CASSPGQSNTEAFF.

This chain connects TRBV21-1 to TRBJ1-1; the table's D call TRBD1 went unverified against the DNA. TRBV21-1 has pseudogene status. The CDR3 has 17 amino acids. CDR3 sequence reads: CASSSLRQGKLRTEAFF. Here the CDR3 DNA reads TGTGCCAGCAGCAGCCTTCGACAGGGGAAATTGAGAACTGAAGCTTTCTTT.

The chain recombines TRBV6-1 with TRBJ2-3; TRBD2 agrees at 8 bases. Germline V gene lookup returns CDR1 MNHNS and CDR2 SASEGT. The trim removed 0 bases at V and 0 bases at J, leaving 2 bases unmatched. The CDR3 totals 16 residues. The CDR3 DNA reads TGTGCCAGCAGTGAAGCTCGGACTAGCAGCACAGATACGCAGTATTTT. This codes for CASSEARTSSTDTQYF.

The rearrangement uses TRBV7-9 and TRBJ2-4, with 11 nucleotides matching TRBD2. The CDR3 loop spans 15 amino acids. J was trimmed by 8 bases and V by 4 bases; bases with no gene match: 7. CDR1 is SEHNR and CDR2 is FQNEAQ in the germline V gene (reference sequence). CDR3 residues: CASSSRGTSGDIQYF. The CDR3 nucleotides read TGTGCCAGCAGCTCAAGGGGGACTAGCGGCGACATTCAGTACTTC.

This clone was observed a few times. The rearrangement uses TRBV20-1 and TRBJ1-2; D remains unclear. This CDR3 spans 11 amino acids. CDR1 is DFQATT and CDR2 is SNEGSKA in the germline V gene (reference sequence). Trimming stripped 2 bases from V and 4 bases from J, with 5 bases between. The CDR3 protein is CSARQVYGYTF. DNA for the CDR3: TGCAGTGCTAGACAGGTCTATGGCTACACCTTC.

The chain combines TRBV19 with TRBJ1-5, with TRBD1 matching over 9 bases. With 5 bases clipped from V and 1 base from J, the junction kept 6 bases outside the gene matches. This CDR3 region has 16 residues. The germline gives CDR1 LNHDA, CDR2 SQIVND (reference sequence). The CDR3 DNA sequence: TGTGCCAGTAGTTCCGGGACAGGGAGGAGCAATCAGCCCCAGCATTTT. It codes for CASSSGTGRSNQPQHF.